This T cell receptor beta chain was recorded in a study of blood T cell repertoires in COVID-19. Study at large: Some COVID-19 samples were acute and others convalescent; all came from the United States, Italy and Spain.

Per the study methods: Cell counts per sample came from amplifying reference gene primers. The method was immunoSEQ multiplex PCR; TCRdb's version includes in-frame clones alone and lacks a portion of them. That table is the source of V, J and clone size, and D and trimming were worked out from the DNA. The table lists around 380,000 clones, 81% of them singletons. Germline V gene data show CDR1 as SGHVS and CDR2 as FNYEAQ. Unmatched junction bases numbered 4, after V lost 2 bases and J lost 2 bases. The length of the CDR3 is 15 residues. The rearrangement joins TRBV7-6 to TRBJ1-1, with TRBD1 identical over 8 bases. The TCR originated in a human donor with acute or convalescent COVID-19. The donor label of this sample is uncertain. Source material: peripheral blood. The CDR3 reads CASSLNSGGNTEAFF. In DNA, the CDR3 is TGTGCCAGCAGCTTAAATTCAGGGGGCAACACTGAAGCTTTCTTT. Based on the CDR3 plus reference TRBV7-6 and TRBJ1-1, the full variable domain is GAGVSQSPRYKVTKRGQDVALRCDPISGHVSLYWYRQALGQGPEFLTYFNYEAQQDKSGLPNDRFSAERPEGSISTLTIQRTEQRDSAMYRCASSLNSGGNTEAFFGQGTRLTVV.